This T cell receptor (beta chain) is from a study of cytomegalovirus exposure and HLA in healthy donors. Both 60 Vbeta primers and 13 Jbeta primers went into the PCR. Measured with immunoSEQ multiplex PCR; TCRdb has only the in-frame clones, and not every one. This sample has about 170,000 clones, with 85% found just once. Germline CDR1 is MNHNY and CDR2 is SVGAGI (reference sequence). Trimming cost V 3 bases and J 1 base; bases outside gene matches: 7. CDR3 length: 16 amino acids. The receptor was derived from a boy aged 2 to 10 in good health and CMV-seronegative. The rearrangement joins TRBV6-6 to TRBJ1-1; 8 positions agree with TRBD1. The sample consisted of PBMCs. The CDR3: CASSYEQGQANTEAFF. The CDR3 coding sequence is TGTGCCAGCAGTTATGAGCAGGGACAGGCGAACACTGAAGCTTTCTTT.